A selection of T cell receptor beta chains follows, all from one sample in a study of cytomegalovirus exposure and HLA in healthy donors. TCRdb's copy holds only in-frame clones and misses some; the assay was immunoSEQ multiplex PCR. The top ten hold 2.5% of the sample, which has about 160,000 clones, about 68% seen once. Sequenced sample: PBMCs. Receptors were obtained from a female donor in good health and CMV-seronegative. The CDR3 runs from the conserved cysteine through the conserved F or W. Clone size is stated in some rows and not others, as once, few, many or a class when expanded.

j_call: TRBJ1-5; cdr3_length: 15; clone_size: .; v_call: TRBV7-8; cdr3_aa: CASSLYPRENQPQHF
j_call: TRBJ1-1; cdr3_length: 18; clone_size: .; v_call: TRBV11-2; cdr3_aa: CASSPQGIKNFRNTEAFF
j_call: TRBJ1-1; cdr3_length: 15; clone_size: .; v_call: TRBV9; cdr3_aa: CASSVSQGGSTEAFF
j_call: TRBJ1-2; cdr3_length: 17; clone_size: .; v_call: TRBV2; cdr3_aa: CASSPGTGWKVIYGYTF
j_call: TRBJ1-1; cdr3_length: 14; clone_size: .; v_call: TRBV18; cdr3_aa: CASFPGQGPTEAFF
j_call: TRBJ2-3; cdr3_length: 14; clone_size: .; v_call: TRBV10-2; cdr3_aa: CASSDRSQADTQYF
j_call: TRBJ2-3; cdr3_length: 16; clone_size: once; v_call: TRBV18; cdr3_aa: CASSPRGQGSTDTQYF
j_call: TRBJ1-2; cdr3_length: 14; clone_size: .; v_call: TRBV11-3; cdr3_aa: CASSRTRQGNGYTF
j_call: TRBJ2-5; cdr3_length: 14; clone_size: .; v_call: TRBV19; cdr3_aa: CASSTAGGQETQYF
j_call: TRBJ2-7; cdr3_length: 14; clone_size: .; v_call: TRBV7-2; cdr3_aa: CASSLDTGGGEQYF
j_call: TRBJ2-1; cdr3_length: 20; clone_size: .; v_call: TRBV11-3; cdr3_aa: CASSSRGGLAGVNSYNEQFF
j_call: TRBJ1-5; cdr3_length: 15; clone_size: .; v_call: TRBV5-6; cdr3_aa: CASSWMGTGGQPQHF
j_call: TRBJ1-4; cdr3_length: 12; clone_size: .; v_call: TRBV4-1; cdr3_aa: CASSQDGLGLFF
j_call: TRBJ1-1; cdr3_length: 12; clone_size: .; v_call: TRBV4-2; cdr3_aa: CASSLDRGDAFF
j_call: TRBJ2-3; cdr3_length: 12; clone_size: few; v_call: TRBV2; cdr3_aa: CASSRSTDTQYF
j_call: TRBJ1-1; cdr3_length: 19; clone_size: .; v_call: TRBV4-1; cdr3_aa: CASSQADRGHNPANTEAFF
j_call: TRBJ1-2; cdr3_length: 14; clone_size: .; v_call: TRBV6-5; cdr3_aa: CASRPMGLRGGYTF
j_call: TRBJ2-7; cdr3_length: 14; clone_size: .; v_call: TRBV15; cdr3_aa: CATSSGGSSYEQYF
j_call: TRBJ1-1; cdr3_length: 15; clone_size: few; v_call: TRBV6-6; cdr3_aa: CASSPGTGGNTEAFF
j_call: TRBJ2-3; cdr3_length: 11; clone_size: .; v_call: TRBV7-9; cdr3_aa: CASSGERTQYF
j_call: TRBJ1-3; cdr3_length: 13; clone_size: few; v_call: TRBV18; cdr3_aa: CASSTRGQYTIYF
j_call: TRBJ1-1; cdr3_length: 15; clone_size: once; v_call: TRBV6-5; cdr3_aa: CASSLGRIMNTEAFF
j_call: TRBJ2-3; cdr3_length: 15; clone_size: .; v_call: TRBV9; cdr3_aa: CASSGVPGLTDTRYF
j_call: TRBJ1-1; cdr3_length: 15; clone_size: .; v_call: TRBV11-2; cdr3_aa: CASSLAGGRSTEAFF
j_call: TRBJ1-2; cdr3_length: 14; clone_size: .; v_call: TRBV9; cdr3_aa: CASSVVDRGYGYTF